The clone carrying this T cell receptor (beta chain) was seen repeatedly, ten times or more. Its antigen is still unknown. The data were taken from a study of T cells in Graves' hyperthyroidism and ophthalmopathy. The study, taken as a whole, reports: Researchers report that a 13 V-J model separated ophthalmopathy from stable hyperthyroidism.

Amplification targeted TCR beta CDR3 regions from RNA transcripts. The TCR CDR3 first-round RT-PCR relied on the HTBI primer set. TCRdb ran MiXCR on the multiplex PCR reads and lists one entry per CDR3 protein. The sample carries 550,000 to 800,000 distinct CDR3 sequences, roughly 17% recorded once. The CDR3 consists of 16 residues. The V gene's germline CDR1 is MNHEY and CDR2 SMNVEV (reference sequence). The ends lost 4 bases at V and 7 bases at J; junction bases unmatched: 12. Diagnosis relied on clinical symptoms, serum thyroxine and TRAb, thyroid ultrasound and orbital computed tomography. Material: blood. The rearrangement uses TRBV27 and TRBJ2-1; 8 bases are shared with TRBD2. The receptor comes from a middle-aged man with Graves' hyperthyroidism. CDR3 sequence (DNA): TGTGCCAGCAGTTCCCGGGTAGCGGGGATGGGAAATGAGCAGTTCTTC. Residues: CASSSRVAGMGNEQFF.